This T cell receptor beta chain derives from a study of blood T cells in healthy people across ages. Regarding the study as a whole: TCR beta diversity was tightly associated with the proportion of naive T cells. It was the long-lived donors that had more naive CD4+ cells and higher diversity than aged donors. Shifts in expanded clonotypes may have been confounded by donor CMV status, which was unknown.

This clonotype was seen a handful of times. Its antigen is undetermined. CDR1 is SNHLY, CDR2 FYNNEI, per germline. This CDR3 spans 14 amino acids. V dropped 4 bases and J dropped 3; count of bases not matched to a gene: 6. A second about 7 to 12 cycle PCR used barcoded and J-beta primers. TCRdb used MiXCR to reprocess the 5' RACE reads, holding one entry per CDR3 protein. The table shows roughly 1,700,000 distinct CDR3 sequences, with roughly 28% occurring only once. This receptor was obtained from a woman under 40 in good health. The chain has TRBV2 and TRBJ2-7, with 7 bases that match TRBD1. Sequenced: blood. The DNA of the CDR3 is TGTGCCAGCAGTGGAGACAGGGATGGCTACGAGCAGTACTTC. Residues: CASSGDRDGYEQYF.